The present TCR beta chain was sequenced within a study of T cells after yellow fever vaccination. One entry per CDR3 protein, called by TCRdb with MiXCR from the 5' RACE reads. The sample lists about 260,000 distinct CDR3 sequences; about 5% were seen once. This clonotype was seen a handful of times. This CDR3 comprises 14 residues. Per germline, CDR1 MNHEY and CDR2 SVGEGT. V was clipped by 7 bases and J by 7 bases, with 16 bases between them. This clonotype was obtained from a man younger than 35 who received the YFV17D yellow fever vaccine. The chain employs TRBV6-2 or TRBV6-3 and TRBJ1-4; D possibly corresponds to TRBD1 (6 bases). The source was CD4+ T cells sorted from PBMCs, collected on the day of the yellow fever booster vaccination. CDR3 sequence: CASTRGGAVEKLFF. In DNA, the CDR3 is TGTGCCAGCACCCGAGGGGGGGCGGTTGAAAAACTGTTTTTT.